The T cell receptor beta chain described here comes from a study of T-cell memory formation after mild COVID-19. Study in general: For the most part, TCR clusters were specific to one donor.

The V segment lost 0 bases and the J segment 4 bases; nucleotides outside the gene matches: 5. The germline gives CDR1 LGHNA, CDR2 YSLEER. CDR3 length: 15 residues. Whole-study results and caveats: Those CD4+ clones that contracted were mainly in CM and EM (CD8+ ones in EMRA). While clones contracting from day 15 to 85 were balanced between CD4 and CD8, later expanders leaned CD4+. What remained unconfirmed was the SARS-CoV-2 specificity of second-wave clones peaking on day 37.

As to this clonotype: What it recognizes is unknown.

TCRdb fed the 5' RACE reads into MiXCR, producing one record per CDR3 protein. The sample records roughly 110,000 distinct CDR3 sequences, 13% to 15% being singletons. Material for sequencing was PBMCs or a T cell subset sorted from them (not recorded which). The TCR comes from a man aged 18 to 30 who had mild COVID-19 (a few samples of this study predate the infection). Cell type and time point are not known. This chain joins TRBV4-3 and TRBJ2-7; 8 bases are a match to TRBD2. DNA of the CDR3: TGCGCCAGCAGCCAAGATCCGGGACTAGTGTACGAGCAGTACTTC. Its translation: CASSQDPGLVYEQYF.